What follows describes a single T cell receptor (beta chain). Its antigen is not known. TCRdb called the RACE reads again in MiXCR, with one record for every CDR3 protein. The sample has over 85,000 distinct CDR3 sequences; 9.3% are singletons. This sample is part of a study of human T cells and chemical hapten exposure. Looking at the study overall: Yields of TCR per sample differed, chiefly owing to small differences in pooled library volume.

Findings and limits, study-wide: Sensitizing to DPC left TCRs with a frequency above 1 in 1000 unaltered.

Time point noted: patch test 2, 6 weeks after DPC sensitization. Treatment here: therapeutic diphenylcyclopropenone sensitization with weekly scalp DPC. Unfractionated whole blood was the source of the extracted total RNA. This CDR3 contains 14 residues. V shed 7 bases and J shed 8 bases, with 17 bases lying between them. Germline V CDR1 and CDR2: SGHAT, FQNNGV. Sequenced material: whole blood, taken in connection with sensitization to the hapten diphenylcyclopropenone (DPC). This chain links TRBV11-2 with TRBJ1-4; tentative D call: TRBD1 (5 bases). The clonotype comes from a woman between 35 and 50 years old with alopecia areata. Some clones in this sample may be carry-over from other donors' samples. The DNA for the CDR3 is TGTGCCAGCACCGAGGGGCTGACAAGCGAAAAACTGTTTTTT. Translation: CASTEGLTSEKLFF.